This TCR beta chain was sequenced during a study of type 1 regulatory T cells. For the study at large: This in vitro CD4 product, T-allo10, is enriched for Tr1 cells and alloantigen-specific.

The CDR3 sequence is 15 residues long. The V segment lost 5 bases and the J segment 5 bases; nucleotides outside the gene matches: 5. CDR1 and CDR2 from the germline V gene are MNHEY and SMNVEV (reference sequence). One entry per CDR3 protein, called by TCRdb with MiXCR from the reads. Of 88,000 or so distinct CDR3 sequences detected, roughly 28% appear once; the ten largest clones hold around 2.3%. This clonotype has more than one count but fewer than ten. The chain recombines TRBV27 with TRBJ2-1; 11 bases line up with TRBD2. The source is a human donor in good health. Sequences were obtained from CD4+ T cells, either the whole sample or a sorted fraction (not recorded which). The DNA for the CDR3 is TGTGCCAGCAGTCCCGCGGGACTAGCGGACAATGAGCAGTTCTTC. Encoded protein: CASSPAGLADNEQFF.